The 12 T cell receptor beta chains below come from one sample, sequenced in a study of CD8+ T cells in alopecia areata. RNA, once extracted, was reverse transcribed into cDNA for use as the sequencing template. TCRdb's table, derived via immunoSEQ multiplex PCR, lists solely in-frame clones and lacks some. The repertoire holds about 69,000 clones, 55% to 75% seen once, with around a sixth in the top ten. The material was CD8+ T cells sorted from blood, obtained at week 0. The receptors stem from a human donor with alopecia areata.

This rearrangement joins TRBV28 to TRBJ2-7; possibly TRBD1 or TRBD2 for D (5 bases each). Looked up from germline, CDR1 is MDHEN and CDR2 is SYDVKM. The CDR3 covers 14 residues. V was shortened by 6 bases and J by 6 bases, with 18 bases between the two germline ends. The chain's CDR3 is CASSPLGTGVEQYF. CDR3 nucleotides: TGTGCCAGCAGCCCCCTGGGGACCGGGGTCGAGCAGTACTTC.

This clone was recorded a few times. The rearrangement uses TRBV29-1 and TRBJ2-2, with unresolved D. The CDR3 is 12 residues long. V was pared by 4 bases and J by 2 bases, with 5 bases between. Germline-derived CDR1 and CDR2 are SQVTM and ANQGSEA. The CDR3 DNA is TGCAGCGTTGTCAGAAACACCGGGGAGCTGTTTTTT. This gives the protein CSVVRNTGELFF.

This rearrangement joins TRBV5-1 to TRBJ2-7; D might be TRBD1 (6 bases). With 5 bases removed from V and 4 bases from J, the gap between germline ends came to 16 bases. The CDR3 runs 14 residues. Germline V gene data show CDR1 as SGHRS and CDR2 as YFSETQ. CDR3 in amino acids: CASSTGTSPYEQYF. The CDR3 DNA is TGCGCCAGCAGTACCGGGACATCCCCTTACGAGCAGTACTTC.

The V call is TRBV5-6, the J call TRBJ2-5; TRBD2 aligns across 12 bases. The V gene end was trimmed by 1 base and the J gene end by 4 bases; junction bases not matched to a gene: 5. The CDR3 length is 16 residues. Germline CDR1 and CDR2: SGHDT and YYEEEE. In DNA form, the CDR3 reads TGTGCCAGCAGCTTGCCTAGCGGGGGGGCTTCAGAGACCCAGTACTTC. This sequence encodes CASSLPSGGASETQYF.

This clone came up a few times. The V gene is TRBV7-9, the J gene TRBJ2-7; D is unclear. Per the germline V gene, CDR1 is SEHNR and CDR2 is FQNEAQ (reference sequence). V was pared by 4 bases and J by 7 bases, with 11 bases between. The CDR3 sequence is 12 residues long. In nucleotides, the CDR3 is TGTGCCAGCAGCTCCCGCTATTTAGAGCAGTACTTC. This sequence encodes CASSSRYLEQYF.

The CDR3 sequence is CATSRDRSTQETQYF. In DNA form, the CDR3 reads TGTGCCACCAGCAGAGACAGGAGTACTCAAGAGACCCAGTACTTC. The chain couples TRBV15 to TRBJ2-5; D call uncertain. Germline V gives CDR1 LNHNV, CDR2 YYDKDF (reference sequence). CDR3 length equals 15 residues. The V end lost 0 bases, the J end lost 2 bases, and 10 bases lay between the germline ends.

This clone appeared a single time. The chain uses TRBV5-6 and TRBJ2-1, with D maybe TRBD1 (6 bases). The CDR3 totals 14 residues. Germline CDR1 is SGHDT and CDR2 is YYEEEE. The V end was cut by 6 bases, the J end by 0 bases, with 10 bases between. CDR3 loop: CASNRASSYNEQFF. As DNA, the CDR3 is TGTGCCAGCAACAGGGCGAGCTCCTACAATGAGCAGTTCTTC. The whole variable domain, remainder taken from reference TRBV5-6 and TRBJ2-1, is DAGVTQSPTHLIKTRGQQVTLRCSPKSGHDTVSWYQQALGQGPQFIFQYYEEEERQRGNFPDRFSGHQFPNYSSELNVNALLLGDSALYLCASNRASSYNEQFFGPGTRLTVL.

In this sample, this clone turned up a few times. The chain joins TRBV5-4 to TRBJ2-1, with 8 nucleotides matching TRBD1. The CDR3 extends over 15 amino acids. V lost 4 bases and J lost 7; bases outside the gene matches: 10. The germline V gene has CDR1 SGHNT and CDR2 YYREEE (reference sequence). The CDR3 reads CASSLAGQGANEQFF. In nucleotides, the CDR3 is TGTGCCAGCAGCCTAGCTGGACAGGGCGCAAATGAGCAGTTCTTC.

Here the CDR3 reads CASSQDWRGSYEQYF. CDR3 in DNA: TGCGCCAGCAGCCAAGACTGGCGGGGCTCCTACGAGCAGTACTTC. The chain employs TRBV4-3 and TRBJ2-7, with D perhaps matching TRBD2 (6 bases). Germline-derived CDR1 and CDR2 are LGHNA and YSLEER. The V gene lost 0 bases and the J gene lost 0 bases, with 9 bases spanning the gap. CDR3 size: 15 residues.

This chain links TRBV29-1 with TRBJ2-7, with D uncertain. From germline, CDR1 is SQVTM and CDR2 ANQGSEA. Trimming pared 4 bases from V and 0 bases from J, leaving 13 bases between. There are 14 residues in the CDR3. CDR3 region: CSVVGLWSSYEQYF. The CDR3 nucleotides are TGCAGCGTTGTGGGTTTGTGGAGCTCCTACGAGCAGTACTTC.

This clone appeared a few times. The chain joins TRBV29-1 to TRBJ1-2; D not certain. The length of the CDR3 is 13 residues. Germline CDR1 is SQVTM and CDR2 is ANQGSEA. The V gene lost 1 base and the J gene lost 2 bases, with 8 bases spanning the gap. The CDR3 DNA reads as TGCAGCGTTGAAGGTTGGCAGAACTATGGCTACACCTTC. Protein product: CSVEGWQNYGYTF.

This rearrangement joins TRBV5-4 to TRBJ2-5; 10 nucleotides line up with TRBD1. J gave up 4 bases and V 5 bases, and 5 bases lay outside the gene matches. Looked up from germline, CDR1 is SGHNT and CDR2 is YYREEE (reference sequence). The CDR3 has 14 residues. CDR3 region: CASSAGQGGETQYF. DNA for the CDR3: TGTGCCAGCAGTGCTGGACAGGGGGGAGAGACCCAGTACTTC.